The clone carrying this T cell receptor (beta chain) has just one count. Its specificity is unknown. This entry comes from a study of cytomegalovirus exposure and HLA in healthy donors. Study at large: Of the donors genotyped, 398 in all, about 76% fell in the Caucasian-associated ancestry cluster. Findings and limits, study-wide: Sequencing likely caused a cluster of highly shared sequence variants. There were several of the most significant clusters that appeared linked to common viral pathogens in a later analysis.

Trimming took off 3 bases at V and 0 bases at J, with 6 bases between the two ends. Germline CDR1 reads MDHEN; CDR2 reads SYDVKM. The CDR3 runs to 13 residues. PCR involved 60 Vbeta and 13 Jbeta primers. TCRdb's table, derived via immunoSEQ multiplex PCR, lists solely in-frame clones and lacks some. Of about 150,000 clones in the sample, roughly 72% were seen once. The chain has TRBV28 and TRBJ2-7; D is ambiguous. The receptor's source is a man in his forties in good health and CMV-seronegative. Sequencing was done on a sample of PBMCs. CDR3 DNA sequence: TGTGCCAGCAGTTTGTCCCTCTCCTACGAGCAGTACTTC. The encoded protein is CASSLSLSYEQYF.